The sequence of this T cell receptor (beta chain) was determined in a study of blood T cell repertoires in COVID-19. Background on the study: Samples of COVID-19 (acute and convalescent) were obtained from the United States, Italy and Spain. PBMCs, B-cell-depleted T cells, or T cells were the source of the cDNA or gDNA that made up the material.

Germline V lookup: CDR1 DFQATT, CDR2 SNEGSKA (reference sequence). V lost 3 bases and J 7 bases, leaving 16 bases between the germline ends. The CDR3 has 14 residues. Authors' methods: From reference gene primer amplification, estimates of nucleated cell counts were derived. The method was immunoSEQ multiplex PCR; TCRdb's version includes in-frame clones alone and lacks a portion of them. V, J and clone size were drawn from that table, and D and trimming were deduced from the DNA. The sample comprises 300,000 or so clones, 70% to 90% of which are singletons, and around 3.7% rests with the top ten. Input material: peripheral blood. This clonotype was sampled from a woman in her forties or fifties with active or convalescent COVID-19. The rearrangement links TRBV20-1 to TRBJ2-1; possibly TRBD1 for D (7 bases). The chain's CDR3 is CSASVSGGTNEQFF. CDR3 nucleotide sequence: TGCAGTGCTAGTGTTTCAGGGGGGACTAATGAGCAGTTCTTC.